Below are 20 T cell receptor beta chains sequenced from a single sample in a study of T cells in Graves' hyperthyroidism and ophthalmopathy (dated by TCRdb to about 2019). Library generation was performed with multiplex PCR. The sequencer listed for this sample is Illumina HiSeq 2000. Amplification of TCR beta CDR3 regions was carried out from RNA transcripts. For the first round of RT-PCR on the TCR CDR3, the HTBI primer set was used together with the Qiagen OneStep RT-PCR kit. TCRdb trimmed public reads at Q25 via fastp, called clones via MiXCR and kept in-frame beta chains. Entries that share a CDR3 protein sequence are merged under the most common genes and DNA. The sample includes approximately 410,000 distinct CDR3 sequences, with about 15% observed a single time. Under 15% of the sample lies in the top ten. The sequenced sample consisted of blood. These receptor sequences come from a man aged 18 to 29 with Graves' ophthalmopathy.

CDR3: CASSQDGFTSYNEQFF. CDR3 nucleotide sequence: TGTGCCAGCAGCCAAGACGGGTTTACGTCCTACAATGAGCAGTTCTTC. The V gene is TRBV14, the J gene TRBJ2-1; D call uncertain. Between the trimmed V and J ends, which lost 0 bases and 1 base, there was a span of 10 bases. The CDR3 length is 16 residues. Germline lookup yields CDR1 SGHDN and CDR2 FVKESK. Variable domain in full (rest from reference TRBV14 and TRBJ2-1): EAGVTQFPSHSVIEKGQTVTLRCDPISGHDNLYWYRRVMGKEIKFLLHFVKESKQDESGMPNNRFLAERTGGTYSTLKVQPAELEDSGVYFCASSQDGFTSYNEQFFGPGTRLTVL.

This clonotype has a count of ten or more. The V and J genes are TRBV7-9 and TRBJ1-1; D call uncertain. The CDR3 is 12 amino acids. Per germline, CDR1 SEHNR and CDR2 FQNEAQ (reference sequence). V lost 7 bases to trimming and J lost 6 bases, with 12 bases between them. The CDR3 sequence: CASTPGGSEAFF. In DNA, the CDR3 is TGTGCCAGCACCCCCGGCGGCTCTGAAGCTTTCTTT. Complete variable domain (other parts from reference TRBV7-9 and TRBJ1-1): DTGVSQNPRHKITKRGQNVTFRCDPISEHNRLYWYRQTLGQGPEFLTYFQNEAQLEKSRLLSDRFSAERPKGSFSTLEIQRTEQGDSAMYLCASTPGGSEAFFGQGTRLTVV.

The chain is built from TRBV2 and TRBJ2-3; 8 bases map to TRBD1. The CDR3 loop spans 17 amino acids. V gave up 7 bases and J gave up 2 bases; unmatched junction bases: 14. Germline lookup yields CDR1 SNHLY and CDR2 FYNNEI. The CDR3 protein is CASTPDRGPVYTDTQYF. Written as DNA, the CDR3 is TGTGCCAGCACCCCTGACAGGGGCCCGGTCTACACAGATACGCAGTATTTT.

This clonotype was seen repeatedly, ten times or more. V and J are TRBV5-1 and TRBJ1-5, with 7 bases fitting TRBD1. V was pared by 3 bases and J by 0 bases, with 3 bases of the junction left unmatched. This CDR3 has 15 amino acids. The germline gives CDR1 SGHRS, CDR2 YFSETQ. CDR3 nucleotides: TGCGCCAGCAGCTCGACAGGGAATAGCAATCAGCCCCAGCATTTT. The encoded protein is CASSSTGNSNQPQHF.

This clonotype was recorded at least ten times. The genes are TRBV2 and TRBJ1-2, with D possibly TRBD1 on 6 matching bases. The germline V and J ends were trimmed by 11 bases and 5 bases, with 12 bases remaining between them. The germline gives CDR1 SNHLY, CDR2 FYNNEI. The CDR3 contains 11 residues. CDR3 nucleotides: TGTGCCTCAGGGGCGGGTTATGGCTACACCTTC. This gives the protein CASGAGYGYTF.

This clonotype was counted only a few times. This CDR3 reads CASSETPVPQANYGYTF. The CDR3 nucleotides are TGTGCCAGCAGTGAAACCCCGGTTCCGCAAGCTAACTATGGCTACACCTTC. The chain is built from TRBV6-1 and TRBJ1-2; D unclear. Germline CDR1 MNHNS, CDR2 SASEGT. CDR3 length: 17 residues. V shed 2 bases and J shed 0 bases, with 16 bases lying between them.

This clonotype occurred a few times. V and J are TRBV27 and TRBJ2-7; the match to TRBD1 covers 9 bases. Unmatched junction bases numbered 13, after V lost 5 bases and J lost 5 bases. This CDR3 is 16 amino acids long. From germline, CDR1 is MNHEY and CDR2 SMNVEV (reference sequence). CDR3 DNA: TGTGCCAGCAGTCTTCAACCGGGACAGGGTGGGCACGAGCAGTACTTC. It specifies CASSLQPGQGGHEQYF.

This clonotype was observed many times. The chain carries TRBV5-1 and TRBJ2-2, with D maybe TRBD2 (6 bases). The CDR3 spans 14 residues. The V and J ends lost 5 bases and 5 bases respectively, with 13 bases between them. Germline assignment: CDR1 SGHRS and CDR2 YFSETQ. CDR3 sequence reads: CASRSGTQTGELFF. The CDR3 DNA sequence: TGCGCCAGCAGATCCGGGACTCAAACCGGGGAGCTGTTTTTT.

In its sample, this clonotype was seen many times. The V gene is TRBV7-2, the J gene TRBJ2-1; TRBD2 aligns across 12 bases. CDR1 is SGHTA and CDR2 is FQGNSA in the germline V gene. This CDR3 is built from 16 residues. After removal of 5 bases from V and 6 bases from J, the junction contained 8 bases not matched to a gene. CDR3 nucleotide sequence: TGTGCCAGCAGCCCCAGACTAGCGGGAGTGGGCAATGAGCAGTTCTTC. This codes for CASSPRLAGVGNEQFF.

This clonotype showed up many times. The chain links TRBV2 to TRBJ2-3; 7 nucleotides match TRBD2. V shed 6 bases, J shed 6 bases, and the junction held 6 bases outside the gene matches. The CDR3 totals 13 residues. Looked up from germline, CDR1 is SNHLY and CDR2 is FYNNEI. The CDR3 spells CASRGRGGDTQYF. The DNA of the CDR3 is TGTGCCAGCAGGGGTCGGGGAGGGGATACGCAGTATTTT.

This clonotype was seen many times. This chain connects TRBV3-1 to TRBJ2-7; 10 bases fit TRBD2. V gave up 4 bases and J gave up 4 bases; unmatched junction bases: 7. Germline V gives CDR1 LGHDT, CDR2 YNNKEL (reference sequence). The CDR3 is 15 residues long. Here the CDR3 DNA reads TGTGCCAGCAGCCCAAGGGGTAGCGGGGGGTACGAGCAGTACTTC. It yields the protein CASSPRGSGGYEQYF.

This clonotype was recorded many times. The V and J genes are TRBV10-3 and TRBJ2-5, with 7 positions matching TRBD2. CDR3 length: 13 residues. Germline CDR1 and CDR2: ENHRY and SYGVKD. With V trimmed by 3 bases and J by 5 bases, 3 bases remained unmatched. DNA for the CDR3: TGTGCCATCAGTGAACAAGCGGGGGAGACCCAGTACTTC. Translating gives CAISEQAGETQYF.

Only a few counts were recorded for this clonotype. The CDR3 DNA reads as TGCAGTGCTATCGGGACAGGCGGAAACACCATATATTTT. It codes for CSAIGTGGNTIYF. The V and J genes are TRBV20-1 and TRBJ1-3; 8 bases map to TRBD1. Germline-derived CDR1 and CDR2 are DFQATT and SNEGSKA (reference sequence). CDR3 length: 13 residues. Trimming cost V 4 bases and J 4 bases; bases outside gene matches: 3.

This clonotype was counted at least ten times. The CDR3 loop reads CASSLHRGTDTQYF. The CDR3 nucleotides are TGCGCCAGCAGCTTGCACAGGGGCACAGATACGCAGTATTTT. V is TRBV5-1 and J is TRBJ2-3, with a tentative D call TRBD1 (6 bases). Per the germline V gene, CDR1 is SGHRS and CDR2 is YFSETQ. The CDR3 runs 14 residues. V was pared by 1 base and J by 1 base, with 7 bases between.

V is TRBV19 and J is TRBJ2-3; possible D gene TRBD1, 7 bases. Deletions cut 5 bases from V and 4 bases from J, with 16 bases between. The CDR3 sequence is 15 residues long. Germline V gene lookup returns CDR1 LNHDA and CDR2 SQIVND (reference sequence). CDR3 loop: CASSETGRLADTQYF. The CDR3 DNA is TGTGCCAGTAGTGAGACAGGGAGGCTCGCAGATACGCAGTATTTT. The full variable domain, in which reference TRBV19 and TRBJ2-3 provide the parts outside the CDR3, is DGGITQSPKYLFRKEGQNVTLSCEQNLNHDAMYWYRQDPGQGLRLIYYSQIVNDFQKGDIAEGYSVSREKKESFPLTVTSAQKNPTAFYLCASSETGRLADTQYFGPGTRLTVL.

This clonotype has a count of ten or more. J is TRBJ2-3 and V is TRBV5-1; tentatively, D is TRBD2 (6 bases). The V and J ends lost 0 bases and 0 bases respectively, with 8 bases between them. This CDR3 has 15 residues. Germline loops: CDR1 SGHRS, CDR2 YFSETQ. The CDR3 loop reads CASSLAGDSTDTQYF. The CDR3 region has the DNA TGCGCCAGCAGCTTGGCGGGGGACAGCACAGATACGCAGTATTTT.

This clonotype was seen only a few times. The chain is built from TRBV18 and TRBJ1-1, with a tentative D call TRBD1 (5 bases). The V gene's germline CDR1 is KGHSH and CDR2 LQKENI. The CDR3 is made up of 14 amino acids. Trimming took off 4 bases at V and 5 bases at J, with 14 bases between the two ends. In DNA, the CDR3 is TGTGCCAGCTCACAGTCAGGGTGGAGGACTGAAGCTTTCTTT. It codes for CASSQSGWRTEAFF.

This clonotype has at least ten counts. The chain carries TRBV7-9 and TRBJ2-7; no definite D call. Per the germline V gene, CDR1 is SEHNR and CDR2 is FQNEAQ (reference sequence). This CDR3 is built from 14 residues. Trimming cost V 5 bases and J 2 bases, with 13 bases left between them. The CDR3 loop reads CASSHGPPTYEQYF. The CDR3 bases are TGTGCCAGCAGCCACGGACCTCCGACCTACGAGCAGTACTTC.

Many counts were recorded for this clonotype. The final CDR3 position lacks the conserved phenylalanine or tryptophan, pointing to a likely read error. This chain joins TRBV11-2 and TRBJ2-7; TRBD1 agrees at 9 bases. Germline CDR1 is SGHAT and CDR2 is FQNNGV. Trimming removed 7 bases from V and 4 bases from J; junction bases left unmatched: 5. This CDR3 has 13 amino acids. DNA for the CDR3: TGTGCCAGCACTTCCGGGACAGGGTACGAGCAGTACCTC. It yields the protein CASTSGTGYEQYL.

At least ten counts were recorded for this clonotype. This sequence joins TRBV5-1 and TRBJ2-1, with a weak D call TRBD2 (5 bases). The CDR3 has 15 residues. The germline V gene has CDR1 SGHRS and CDR2 YFSETQ. V was pared by 3 bases and J by 0 bases, with 10 bases between. Here the CDR3 reads CASSSRGTSYNEQFF. The DNA for the CDR3 is TGCGCCAGCAGCTCCCGGGGAACCTCCTACAATGAGCAGTTCTTC.